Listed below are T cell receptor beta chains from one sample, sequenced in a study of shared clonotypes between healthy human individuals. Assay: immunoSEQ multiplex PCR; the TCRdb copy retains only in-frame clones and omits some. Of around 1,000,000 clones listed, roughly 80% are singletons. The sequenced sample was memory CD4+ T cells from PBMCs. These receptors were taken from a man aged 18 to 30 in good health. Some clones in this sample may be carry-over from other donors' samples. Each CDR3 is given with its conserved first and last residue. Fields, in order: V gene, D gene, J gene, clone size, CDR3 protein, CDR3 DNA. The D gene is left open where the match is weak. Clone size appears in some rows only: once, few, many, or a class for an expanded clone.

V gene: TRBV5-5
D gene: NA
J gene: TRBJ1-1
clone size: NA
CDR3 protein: CASSSQPLNTEAFF
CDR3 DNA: TGTGCCAGCAGCTCACAACCTCTGAACACTGAAGCTTTCTTT

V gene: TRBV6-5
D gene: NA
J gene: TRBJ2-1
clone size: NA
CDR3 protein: CASSPGLGEQFF
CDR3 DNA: TGTGCCAGCAGTCCAGGGTTGGGGGAGCAGTTCTTC

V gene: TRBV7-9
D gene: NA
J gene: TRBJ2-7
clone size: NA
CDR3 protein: CASSLGGWDEQYF
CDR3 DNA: TGTGCCAGCAGCTTAGGAGGTTGGGACGAGCAGTACTTC

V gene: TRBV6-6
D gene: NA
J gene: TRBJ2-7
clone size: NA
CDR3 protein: CASSYSLRAYEQYF
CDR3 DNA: TGTGCCAGCAGTTACTCGCTCAGGGCCTACGAGCAGTACTTC

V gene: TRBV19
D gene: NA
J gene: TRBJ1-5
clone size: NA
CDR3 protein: CASRPTGFNQPQHF
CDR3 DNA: TGTGCCAGTAGGCCAACAGGGTTTAATCAGCCCCAGCATTTT

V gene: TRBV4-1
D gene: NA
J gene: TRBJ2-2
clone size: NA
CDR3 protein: CASSQVTNTGELFF
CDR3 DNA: TGCGCCAGCAGCCAGGTTACGAACACCGGGGAGCTGTTTTTT

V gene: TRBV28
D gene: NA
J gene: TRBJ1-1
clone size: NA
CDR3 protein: CASRLMNTEAFF
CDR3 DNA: TGTGCCAGCAGGTTGATGAACACTGAAGCTTTCTTT

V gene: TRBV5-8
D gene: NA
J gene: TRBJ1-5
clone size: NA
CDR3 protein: CASSRTSGVSNQPQHF
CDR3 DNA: TGTGCCAGCAGCCGTACTTCAGGGGTGAGCAATCAGCCCCAGCATTTT

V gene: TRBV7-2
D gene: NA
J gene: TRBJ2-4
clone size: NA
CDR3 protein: CASSPGGGENIQYF
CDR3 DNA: TGTGCCAGCAGCCCCGGGGGCGGGGAAAACATTCAGTACTTC

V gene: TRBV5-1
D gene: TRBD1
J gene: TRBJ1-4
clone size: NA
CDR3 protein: CASSFQGVGTNEKLFF
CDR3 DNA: TGCGCCAGCAGCTTTCAGGGGGTCGGGACTAATGAAAAACTGTTTTTT

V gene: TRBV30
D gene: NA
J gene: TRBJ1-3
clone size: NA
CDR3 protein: CAWRAPGTGNTIYF
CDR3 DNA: TGTGCCTGGAGGGCTCCGGGGACTGGAAACACCATATATTTT

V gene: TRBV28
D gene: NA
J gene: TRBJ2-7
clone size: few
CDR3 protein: CASWRNRNEQYF
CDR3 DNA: TGTGCCAGCTGGCGGAATCGGAACGAGCAGTACTTC

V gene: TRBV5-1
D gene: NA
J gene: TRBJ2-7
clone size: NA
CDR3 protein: CASSLGQVDEQYF
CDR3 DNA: TGCGCCAGCAGCTTGGGACAGGTCGACGAGCAGTACTTC

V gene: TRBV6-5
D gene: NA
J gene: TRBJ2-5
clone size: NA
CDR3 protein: CASSYSGIGGRLSQYF
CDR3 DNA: TGTGCCAGCAGTTACTCGGGAATCGGTGGGAGACTGTCCCAGTACTTC

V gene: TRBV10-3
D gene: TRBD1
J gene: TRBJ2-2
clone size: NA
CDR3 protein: CAIRGTDTGELFF
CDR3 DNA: TGTGCCATCAGGGGGACAGACACCGGGGAGCTGTTTTTT

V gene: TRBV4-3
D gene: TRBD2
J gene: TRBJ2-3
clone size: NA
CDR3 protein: CASSESGTSTDTQYF
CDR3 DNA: TGCGCCAGCAGCGAAAGCGGGACTAGCACAGATACGCAGTATTTT

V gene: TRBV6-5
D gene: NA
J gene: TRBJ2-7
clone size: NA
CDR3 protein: CASSYSGLNYEQYF
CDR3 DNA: TGTGCCAGCAGTTACTCGGGACTTAACTACGAGCAGTACTTC

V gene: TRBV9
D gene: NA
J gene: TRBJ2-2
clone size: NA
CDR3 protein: CASSGPSGELFF
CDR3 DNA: TGTGCCAGCAGCGGTCCGTCCGGGGAGCTGTTTTTT

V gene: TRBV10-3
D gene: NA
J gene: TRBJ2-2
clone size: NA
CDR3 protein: CAISERWNLNTGELFF
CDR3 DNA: TGTGCCATCAGTGAGCGGTGGAACTTGAACACCGGGGAGCTGTTTTTT

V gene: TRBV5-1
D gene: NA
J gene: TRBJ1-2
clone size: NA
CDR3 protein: CASTPGWGAFGYTF
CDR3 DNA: TGCGCCAGCACCCCCGGGTGGGGGGCATTTGGCTACACCTTC

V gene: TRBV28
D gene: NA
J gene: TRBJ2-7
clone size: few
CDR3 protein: CASSRSSFEQYF
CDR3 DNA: TGTGCCAGCAGCCGATCCTCTTTCGAGCAGTACTTC

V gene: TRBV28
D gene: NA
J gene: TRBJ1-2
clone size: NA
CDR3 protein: CASSLLAGYGYTF
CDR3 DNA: TGTGCCAGCAGTCTCCTCGCAGGGTACGGCTACACCTTC

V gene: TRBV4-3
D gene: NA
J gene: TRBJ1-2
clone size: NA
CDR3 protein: CASSQDQGGDYGYTF
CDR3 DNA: TGCGCCAGCAGCCAAGATCAGGGCGGTGACTATGGCTACACCTTC

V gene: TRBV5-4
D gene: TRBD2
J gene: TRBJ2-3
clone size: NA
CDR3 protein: CASSLGLAGVTDTQYF
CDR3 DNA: TGTGCCAGCAGCTTGGGCCTAGCGGGAGTCACAGATACGCAGTATTTT

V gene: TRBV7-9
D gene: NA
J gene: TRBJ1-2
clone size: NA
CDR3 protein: CASSAGPYGYTF
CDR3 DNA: TGTGCCAGCAGCGCGGGGCCCTATGGCTACACCTTC

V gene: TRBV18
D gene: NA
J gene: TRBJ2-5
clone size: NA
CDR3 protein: CASSPHFGETQYF
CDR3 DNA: TGTGCCAGCTCACCTCACTTCGGAGAGACCCAGTACTTC

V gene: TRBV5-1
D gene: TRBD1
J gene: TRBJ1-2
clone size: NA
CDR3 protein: CASSLAPRGQGAYTF
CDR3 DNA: TGCGCCAGCAGCTTGGCCCCCAGAGGACAGGGGGCCTACACCTTC

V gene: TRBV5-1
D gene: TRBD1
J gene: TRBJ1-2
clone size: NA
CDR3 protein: CASSRGQADYGYTF
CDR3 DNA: TGCGCCAGCAGCCGGGGACAGGCGGACTATGGCTACACCTTC

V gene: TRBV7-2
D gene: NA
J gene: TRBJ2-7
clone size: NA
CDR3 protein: CASSHEYRVRQYF
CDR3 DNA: TGTGCCAGCAGTCATGAATACAGGGTACGGCAGTACTTC

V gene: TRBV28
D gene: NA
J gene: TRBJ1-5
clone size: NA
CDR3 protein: CASLGGLNNQPQHF
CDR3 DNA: TGTGCCAGCTTGGGGGGGCTCAATAATCAGCCCCAGCATTTT

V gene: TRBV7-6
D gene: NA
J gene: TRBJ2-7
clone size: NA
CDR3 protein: CASSSTGGYEQYF
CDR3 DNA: TGTGCCAGCAGCTCGACCGGGGGCTACGAGCAGTACTTC

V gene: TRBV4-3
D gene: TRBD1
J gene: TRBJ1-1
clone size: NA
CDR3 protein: CASSQFGSGGSLRNTEAFF
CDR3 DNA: TGCGCCAGCAGCCAGTTCGGGTCAGGGGGCTCCTTGAGGAACACTGAAGCTTTCTTT

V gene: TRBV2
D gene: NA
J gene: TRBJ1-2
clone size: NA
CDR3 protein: CASSRTATNYGYTF
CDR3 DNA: TGTGCCAGCAGTCGGACAGCCACTAACTATGGCTACACCTTC

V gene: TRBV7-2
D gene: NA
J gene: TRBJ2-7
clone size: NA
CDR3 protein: CASSLGHNSYEQYF
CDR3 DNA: TGTGCCAGCAGCTTGGGACACAACTCCTACGAGCAGTACTTC

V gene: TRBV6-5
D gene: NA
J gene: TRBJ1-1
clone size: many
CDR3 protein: CASSFRGTEAFF
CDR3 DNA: TGTGCCAGCAGTTTCCGAGGCACTGAAGCTTTCTTT

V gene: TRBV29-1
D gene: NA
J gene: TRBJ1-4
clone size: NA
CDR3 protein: CSGGVVTEKLFF
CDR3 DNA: TGCAGCGGGGGTGTTGTAACTGAAAAACTGTTTTTT

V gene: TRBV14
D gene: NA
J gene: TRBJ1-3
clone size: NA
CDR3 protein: CASSLPTSGNTIYF
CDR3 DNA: TGTGCCAGCAGCCTGCCTACCTCTGGAAACACCATATATTTT

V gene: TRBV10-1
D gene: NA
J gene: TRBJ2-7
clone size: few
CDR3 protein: CASRVSPWGPEYEQYF
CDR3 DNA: TGCGCCAGCAGAGTTTCCCCATGGGGGCCTGAGTACGAGCAGTACTTC

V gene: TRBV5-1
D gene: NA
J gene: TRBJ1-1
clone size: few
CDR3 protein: CASSLGDRATEAFF
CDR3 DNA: TGCGCCAGCAGCTTGGGGGATCGAGCGACTGAAGCTTTCTTT

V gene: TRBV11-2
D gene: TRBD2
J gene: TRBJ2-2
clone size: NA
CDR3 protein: CASSTRGLAGESSTGELFF
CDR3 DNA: TGTGCCAGCAGCACCCGGGGACTAGCGGGAGAGTCGAGCACCGGGGAGCTGTTTTTT

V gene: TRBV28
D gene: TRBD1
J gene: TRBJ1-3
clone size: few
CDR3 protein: CASSGWDRGLIGNTIYF
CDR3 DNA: TGTGCCAGCAGTGGCTGGGACAGGGGGCTCATAGGAAACACCATATATTTT